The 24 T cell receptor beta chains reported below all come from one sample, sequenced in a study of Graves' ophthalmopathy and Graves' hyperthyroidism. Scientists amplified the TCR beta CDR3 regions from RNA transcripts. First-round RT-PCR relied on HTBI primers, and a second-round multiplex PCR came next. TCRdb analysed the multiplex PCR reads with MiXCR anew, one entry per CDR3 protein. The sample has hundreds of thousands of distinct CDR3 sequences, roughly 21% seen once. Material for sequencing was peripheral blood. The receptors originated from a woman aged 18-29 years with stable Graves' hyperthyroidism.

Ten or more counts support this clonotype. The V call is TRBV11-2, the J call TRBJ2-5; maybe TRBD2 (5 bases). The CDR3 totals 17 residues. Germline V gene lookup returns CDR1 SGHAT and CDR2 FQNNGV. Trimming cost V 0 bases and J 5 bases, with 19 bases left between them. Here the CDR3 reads CASSLEGLSALGETQYF. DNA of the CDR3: TGTGCCAGCAGCTTAGAAGGTCTTAGCGCGCTCGGGGAGACCCAGTACTTC.

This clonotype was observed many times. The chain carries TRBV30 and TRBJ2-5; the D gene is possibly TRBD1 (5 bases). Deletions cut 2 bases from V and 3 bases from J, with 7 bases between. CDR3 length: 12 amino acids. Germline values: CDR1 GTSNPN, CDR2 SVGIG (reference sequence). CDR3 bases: TGTGCCTGGAGTCCCAGGGAAGAGACCCAGTACTTC. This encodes CAWSPREETQYF.

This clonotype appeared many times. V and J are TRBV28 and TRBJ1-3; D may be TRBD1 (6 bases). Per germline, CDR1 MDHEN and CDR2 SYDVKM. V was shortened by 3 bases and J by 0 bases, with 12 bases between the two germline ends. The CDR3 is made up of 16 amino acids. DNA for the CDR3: TGTGCCAGCAGTTTTGGACAGCCAAACTCTGGAAACACCATATATTTT. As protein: CASSFGQPNSGNTIYF. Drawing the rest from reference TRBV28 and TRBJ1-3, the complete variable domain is DVKVTQSSRYLVKRTGEKVFLECVQDMDHENMFWYRQDPGLGLRLIYFSYDVKMKEKGDIPEGYSVSREKKERFSLILESASTNQTSMYLCASSFGQPNSGNTIYFGEGSWLTVV.

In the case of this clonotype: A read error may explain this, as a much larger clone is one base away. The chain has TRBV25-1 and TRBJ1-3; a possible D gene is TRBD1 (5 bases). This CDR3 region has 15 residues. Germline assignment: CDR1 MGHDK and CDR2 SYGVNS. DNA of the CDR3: TGTGCCAGCAGTGCCGACTGGTCGGGGGGAAGCACCATATATTTT. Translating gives CASSADWSGGSTIYF.

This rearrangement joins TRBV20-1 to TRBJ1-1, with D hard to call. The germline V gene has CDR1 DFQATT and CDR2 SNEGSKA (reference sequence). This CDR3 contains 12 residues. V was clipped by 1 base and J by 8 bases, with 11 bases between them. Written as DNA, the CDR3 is TGCAGTGCTAGAGGCTCTGTGGAGGAAGCTTTCTTT. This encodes CSARGSVEEAFF.

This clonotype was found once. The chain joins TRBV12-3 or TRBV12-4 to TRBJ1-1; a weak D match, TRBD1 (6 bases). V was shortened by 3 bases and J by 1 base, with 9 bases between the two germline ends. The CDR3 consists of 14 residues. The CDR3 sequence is CASSFGTPNTEAFF. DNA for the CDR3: TGTGCCAGCAGTTTCGGGACACCGAACACTGAAGCTTTCTTT.

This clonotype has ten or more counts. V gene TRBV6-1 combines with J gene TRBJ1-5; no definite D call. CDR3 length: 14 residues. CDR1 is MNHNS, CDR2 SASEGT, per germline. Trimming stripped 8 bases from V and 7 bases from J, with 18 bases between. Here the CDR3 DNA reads TGTGCCAGCGCTCTAGGGCAAGAACACCAGCCCCAGCATTTT. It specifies CASALGQEHQPQHF.

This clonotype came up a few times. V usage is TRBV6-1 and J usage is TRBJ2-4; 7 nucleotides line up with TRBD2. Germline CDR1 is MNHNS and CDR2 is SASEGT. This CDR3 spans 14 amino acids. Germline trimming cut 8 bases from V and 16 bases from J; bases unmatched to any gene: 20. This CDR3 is CASAMAGDSPTIYF. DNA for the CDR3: TGTGCCAGCGCTATGGCGGGAGATTCCCCAACTATCTACTTC.

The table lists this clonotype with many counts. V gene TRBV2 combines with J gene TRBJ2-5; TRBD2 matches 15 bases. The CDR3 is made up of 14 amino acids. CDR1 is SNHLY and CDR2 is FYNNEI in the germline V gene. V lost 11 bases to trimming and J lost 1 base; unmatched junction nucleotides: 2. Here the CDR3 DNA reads TGTGCCGGGGGACTAGCGGGAGGCCAAGAGACCCAGTACTTC. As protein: CAGGLAGGQETQYF.

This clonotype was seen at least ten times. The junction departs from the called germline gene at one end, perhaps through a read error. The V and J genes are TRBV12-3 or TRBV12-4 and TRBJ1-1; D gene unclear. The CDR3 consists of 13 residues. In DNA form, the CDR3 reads TGTGCCAGCAGTGTAGCGTTGGAAACTGAAGCTTTCTTT. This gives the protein CASSVALETEAFF.

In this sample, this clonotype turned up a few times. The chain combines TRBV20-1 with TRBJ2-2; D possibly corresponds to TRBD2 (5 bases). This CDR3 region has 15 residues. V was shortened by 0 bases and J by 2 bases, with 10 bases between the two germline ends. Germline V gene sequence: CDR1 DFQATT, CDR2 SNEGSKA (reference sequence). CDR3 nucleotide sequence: TGCAGTGCTAGAGAAGTCGGGATCAACACCGGGGAGCTGTTTTTT. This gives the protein CSAREVGINTGELFF.

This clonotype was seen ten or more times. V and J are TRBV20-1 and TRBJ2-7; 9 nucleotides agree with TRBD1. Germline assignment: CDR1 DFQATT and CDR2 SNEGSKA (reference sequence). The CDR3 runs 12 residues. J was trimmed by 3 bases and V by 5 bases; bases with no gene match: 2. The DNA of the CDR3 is TGCAGTGCTTCGACAGGGGGCTACGAGCAGTACTTC. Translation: CSASTGGYEQYF.

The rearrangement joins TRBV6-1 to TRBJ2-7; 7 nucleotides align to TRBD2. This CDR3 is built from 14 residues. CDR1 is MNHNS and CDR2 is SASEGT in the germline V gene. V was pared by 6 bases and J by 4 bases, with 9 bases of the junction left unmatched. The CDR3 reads CASRSGLSRYEQYF. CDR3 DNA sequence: TGTGCCAGCAGATCGGGACTATCCCGATACGAGCAGTACTTC.

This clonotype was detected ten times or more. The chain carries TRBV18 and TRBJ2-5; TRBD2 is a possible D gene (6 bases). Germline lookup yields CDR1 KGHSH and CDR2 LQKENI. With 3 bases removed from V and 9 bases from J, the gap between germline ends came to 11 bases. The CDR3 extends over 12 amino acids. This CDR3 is CASSPGRGAQYF. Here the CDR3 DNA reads TGTGCCAGCTCACCGGGACGCGGGGCCCAGTACTTC.

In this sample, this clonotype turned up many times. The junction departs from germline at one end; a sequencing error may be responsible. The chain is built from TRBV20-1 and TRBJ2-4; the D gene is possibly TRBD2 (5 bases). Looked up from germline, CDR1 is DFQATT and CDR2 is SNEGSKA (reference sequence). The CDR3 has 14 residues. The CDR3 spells CSASEDLAENIQYF. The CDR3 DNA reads TGCAGTGCTAGCGAGGATCTAGCCGAAAACATTCAGTACTTC.

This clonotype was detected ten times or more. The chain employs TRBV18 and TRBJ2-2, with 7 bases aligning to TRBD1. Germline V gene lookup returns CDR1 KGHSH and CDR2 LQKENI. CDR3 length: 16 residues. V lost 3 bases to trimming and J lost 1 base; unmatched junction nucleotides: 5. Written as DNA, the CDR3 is TGTGCCAGCTCACCGAGACAGGGCTTGAACACCGGGGAGCTGTTTTTT. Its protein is CASSPRQGLNTGELFF.

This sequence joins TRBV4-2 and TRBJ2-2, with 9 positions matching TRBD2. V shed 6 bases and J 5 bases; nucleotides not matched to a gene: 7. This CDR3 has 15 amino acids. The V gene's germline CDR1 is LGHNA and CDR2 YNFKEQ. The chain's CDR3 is CASSKAGGDTGELFF. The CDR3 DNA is TGTGCCAGCAGTAAAGCGGGAGGAGATACCGGGGAGCTGTTTTTT.

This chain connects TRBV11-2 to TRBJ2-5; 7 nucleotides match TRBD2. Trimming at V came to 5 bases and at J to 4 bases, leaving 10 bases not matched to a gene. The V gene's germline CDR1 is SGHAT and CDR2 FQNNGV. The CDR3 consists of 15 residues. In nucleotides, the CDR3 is TGTGCCAGCAGCCGTACAGCGGGAAGCTCAGAGACCCAGTACTTC. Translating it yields CASSRTAGSSETQYF.

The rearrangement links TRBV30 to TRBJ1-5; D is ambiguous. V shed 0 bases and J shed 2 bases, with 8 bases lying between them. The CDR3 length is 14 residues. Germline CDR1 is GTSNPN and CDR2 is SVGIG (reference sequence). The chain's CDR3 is CAWSVVEGNQPQHF. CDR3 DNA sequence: TGTGCCTGGAGTGTTGTGGAGGGCAATCAGCCCCAGCATTTT.

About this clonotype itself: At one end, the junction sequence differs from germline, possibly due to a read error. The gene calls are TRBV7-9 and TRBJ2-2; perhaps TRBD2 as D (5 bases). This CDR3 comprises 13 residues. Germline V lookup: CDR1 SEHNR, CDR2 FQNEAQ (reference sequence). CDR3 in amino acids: CASSLISTGDLFF. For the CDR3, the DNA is TGTGCCAGCAGCTTAATCAGCACCGGGGATCTGTTTTTT.

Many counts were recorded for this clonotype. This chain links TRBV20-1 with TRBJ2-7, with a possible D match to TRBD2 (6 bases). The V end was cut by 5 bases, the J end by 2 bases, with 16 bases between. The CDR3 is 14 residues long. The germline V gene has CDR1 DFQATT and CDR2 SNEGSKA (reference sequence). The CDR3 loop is CSASSHAGPYEQYF. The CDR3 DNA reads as TGCAGTGCTTCCTCTCACGCGGGGCCCTACGAGCAGTACTTC.

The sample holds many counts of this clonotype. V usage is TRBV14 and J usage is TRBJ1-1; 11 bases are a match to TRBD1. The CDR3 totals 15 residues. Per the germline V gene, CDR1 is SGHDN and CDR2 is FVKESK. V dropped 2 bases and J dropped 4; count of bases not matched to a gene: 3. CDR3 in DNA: TGTGCCAGCAGCCAAACCGGGACAGGGGGCACTGAAGCTTTCTTT. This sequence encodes CASSQTGTGGTEAFF.

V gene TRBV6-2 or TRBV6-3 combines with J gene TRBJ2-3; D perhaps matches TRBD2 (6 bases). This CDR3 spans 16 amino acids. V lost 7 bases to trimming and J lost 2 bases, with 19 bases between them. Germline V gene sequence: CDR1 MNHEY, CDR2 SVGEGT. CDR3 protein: CASTQSSERFTDTQYF. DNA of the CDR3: TGTGCCAGCACCCAGTCTAGCGAGAGGTTCACAGATACGCAGTATTTT.

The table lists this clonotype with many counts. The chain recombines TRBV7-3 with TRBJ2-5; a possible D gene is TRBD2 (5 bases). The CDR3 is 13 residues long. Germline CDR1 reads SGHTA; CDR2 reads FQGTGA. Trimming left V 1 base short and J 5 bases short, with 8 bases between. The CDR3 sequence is CASSLNAGETQYF. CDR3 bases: TGTGCCAGCAGCTTAAATGCGGGCGAGACCCAGTACTTC.